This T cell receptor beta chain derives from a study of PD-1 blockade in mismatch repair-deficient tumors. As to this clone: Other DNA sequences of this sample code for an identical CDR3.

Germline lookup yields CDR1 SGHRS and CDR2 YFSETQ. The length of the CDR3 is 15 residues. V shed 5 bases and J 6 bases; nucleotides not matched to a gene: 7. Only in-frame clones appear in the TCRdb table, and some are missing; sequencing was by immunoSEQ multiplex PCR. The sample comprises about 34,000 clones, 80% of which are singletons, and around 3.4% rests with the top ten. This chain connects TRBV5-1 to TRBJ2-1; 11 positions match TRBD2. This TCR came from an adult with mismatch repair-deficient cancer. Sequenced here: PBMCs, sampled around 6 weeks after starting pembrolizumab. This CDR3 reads CASSPQTSGVNEQFF. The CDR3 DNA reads TGCGCCAGCAGTCCACAGACTAGCGGGGTCAATGAGCAGTTCTTC.